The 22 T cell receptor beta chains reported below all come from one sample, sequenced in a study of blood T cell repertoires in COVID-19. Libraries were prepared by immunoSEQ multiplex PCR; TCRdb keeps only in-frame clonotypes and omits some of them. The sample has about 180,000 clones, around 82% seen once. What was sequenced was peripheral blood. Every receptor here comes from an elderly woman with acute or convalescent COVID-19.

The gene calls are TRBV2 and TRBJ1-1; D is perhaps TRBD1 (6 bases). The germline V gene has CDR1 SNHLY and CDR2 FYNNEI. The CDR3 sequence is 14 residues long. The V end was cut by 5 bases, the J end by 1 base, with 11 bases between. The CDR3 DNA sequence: TGTGCCAGCAGTAGACAGGCCGAGAACACTGAAGCTTTCTTT. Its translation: CASSRQAENTEAFF.

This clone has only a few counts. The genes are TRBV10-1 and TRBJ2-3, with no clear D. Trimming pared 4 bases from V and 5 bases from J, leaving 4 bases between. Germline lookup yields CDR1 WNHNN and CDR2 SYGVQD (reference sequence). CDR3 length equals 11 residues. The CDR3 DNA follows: TGCGCCAGCAGTGTCGGAGATACGCAGTATTTT. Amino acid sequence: CASSVGDTQYF.

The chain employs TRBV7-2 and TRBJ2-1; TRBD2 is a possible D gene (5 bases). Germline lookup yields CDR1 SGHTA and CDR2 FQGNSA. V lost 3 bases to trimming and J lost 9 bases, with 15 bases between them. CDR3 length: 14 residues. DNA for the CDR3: TGTGCCAGCAGCTTTCGGAGAGCAGAGGGTGAGCAGTTCTTC. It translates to CASSFRRAEGEQFF.

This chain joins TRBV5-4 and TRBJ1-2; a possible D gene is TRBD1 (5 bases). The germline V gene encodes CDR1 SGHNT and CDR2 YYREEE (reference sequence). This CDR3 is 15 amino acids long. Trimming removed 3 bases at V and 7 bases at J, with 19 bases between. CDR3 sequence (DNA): TGTGCCAGCAGCTCCCAATGGGAGGGGACTGGTGGCTACACCTTC. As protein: CASSSQWEGTGGYTF.

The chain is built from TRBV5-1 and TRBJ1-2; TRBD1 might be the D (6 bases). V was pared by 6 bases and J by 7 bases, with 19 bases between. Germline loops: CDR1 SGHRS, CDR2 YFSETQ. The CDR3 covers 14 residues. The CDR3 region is CASTPGEQGSGYTF. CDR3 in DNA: TGCGCCAGCACCCCAGGGGAGCAAGGGAGTGGCTACACCTTC. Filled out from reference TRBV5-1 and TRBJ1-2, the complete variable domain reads KAGVTQTPRYLIKTRGQQVTLSCSPISGHRSVSWYQQTPGQGLQFLFEYFSETQRNKGNFPGRFSGRQFSNSRSEMNVSTLELGDSALYLCASTPGEQGSGYTFGSGTRLTVV.

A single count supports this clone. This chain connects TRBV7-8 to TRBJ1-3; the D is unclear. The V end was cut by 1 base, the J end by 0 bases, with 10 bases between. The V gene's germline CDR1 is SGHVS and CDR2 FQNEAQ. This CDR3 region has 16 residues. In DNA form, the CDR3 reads TGTGCCAGCAGCTTAGGCGGCAGAAACTCTGGAAACACCATATATTTT. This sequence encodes CASSLGGRNSGNTIYF.

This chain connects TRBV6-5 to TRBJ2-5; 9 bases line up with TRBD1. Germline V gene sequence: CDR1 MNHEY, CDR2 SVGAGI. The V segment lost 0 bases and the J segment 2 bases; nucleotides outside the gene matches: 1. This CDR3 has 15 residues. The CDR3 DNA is TGTGCCAGCAGTTACTCCGGGACAGGGCAAGAGACCCAGTACTTC. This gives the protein CASSYSGTGQETQYF.

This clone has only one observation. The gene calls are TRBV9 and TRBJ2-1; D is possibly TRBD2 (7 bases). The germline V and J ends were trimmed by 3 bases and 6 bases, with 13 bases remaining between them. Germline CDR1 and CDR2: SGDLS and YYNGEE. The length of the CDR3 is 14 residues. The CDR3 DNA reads TGTGCCAGCAGCGGCCGAAGGGGGGGCAATGAGCAGTTCTTC. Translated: CASSGRRGGNEQFF.

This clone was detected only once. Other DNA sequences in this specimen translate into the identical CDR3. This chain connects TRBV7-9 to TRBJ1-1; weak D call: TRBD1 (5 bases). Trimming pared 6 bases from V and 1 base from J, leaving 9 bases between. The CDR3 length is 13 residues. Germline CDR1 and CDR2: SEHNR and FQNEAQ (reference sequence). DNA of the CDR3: TGTGCCAGCAGTTCCCAGGGGAACACTGAAGCTTTCTTT. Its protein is CASSSQGNTEAFF. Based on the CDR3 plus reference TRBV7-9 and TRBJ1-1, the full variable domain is DTGVSQNPRHKITKRGQNVTFRCDPISEHNRLYWYRQTLGQGPEFLTYFQNEAQLEKSRLLSDRFSAERPKGSFSTLEIQRTEQGDSAMYLCASSSQGNTEAFFGQGTRLTVV.

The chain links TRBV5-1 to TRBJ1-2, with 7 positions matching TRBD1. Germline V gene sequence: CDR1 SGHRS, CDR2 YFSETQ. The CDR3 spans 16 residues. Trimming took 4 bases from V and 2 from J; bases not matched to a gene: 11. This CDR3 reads CASSTDLRDRNYGYTF. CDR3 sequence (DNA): TGCGCCAGCAGCACGGACCTCCGGGACAGAAACTATGGCTACACCTTC. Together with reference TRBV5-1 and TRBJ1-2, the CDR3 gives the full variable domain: KAGVTQTPRYLIKTRGQQVTLSCSPISGHRSVSWYQQTPGQGLQFLFEYFSETQRNKGNFPGRFSGRQFSNSRSEMNVSTLELGDSALYLCASSTDLRDRNYGYTFGSGTRLTVV.

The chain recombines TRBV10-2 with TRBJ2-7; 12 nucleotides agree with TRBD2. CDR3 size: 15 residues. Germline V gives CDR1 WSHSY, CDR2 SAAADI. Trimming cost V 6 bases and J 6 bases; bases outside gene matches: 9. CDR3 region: CASSGLAGTPTEQYF. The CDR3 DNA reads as TGCGCCAGCAGCGGACTAGCGGGAACGCCGACCGAGCAGTACTTC.

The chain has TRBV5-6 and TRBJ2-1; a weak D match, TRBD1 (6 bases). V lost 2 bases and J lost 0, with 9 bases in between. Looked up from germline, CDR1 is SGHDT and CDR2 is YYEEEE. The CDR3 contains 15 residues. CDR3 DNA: TGTGCCAGCAGCTTTCGGACAGTCTCCTACAATGAGCAGTTCTTC. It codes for CASSFRTVSYNEQFF.

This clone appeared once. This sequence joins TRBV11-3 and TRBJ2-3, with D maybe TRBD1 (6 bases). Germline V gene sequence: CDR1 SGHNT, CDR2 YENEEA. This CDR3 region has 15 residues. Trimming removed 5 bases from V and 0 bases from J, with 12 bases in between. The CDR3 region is CASSPGVLSTDTQYF. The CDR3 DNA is TGTGCCAGCAGCCCAGGGGTCCTAAGCACAGATACGCAGTATTTT.

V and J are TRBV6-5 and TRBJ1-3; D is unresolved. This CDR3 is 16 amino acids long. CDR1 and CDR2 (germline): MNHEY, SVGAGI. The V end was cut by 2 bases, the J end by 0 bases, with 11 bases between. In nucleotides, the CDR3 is TGTGCCAGCAGTTACCGGGAGGGCCTCTCTGGAAACACCATATATTTT. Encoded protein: CASSYREGLSGNTIYF.

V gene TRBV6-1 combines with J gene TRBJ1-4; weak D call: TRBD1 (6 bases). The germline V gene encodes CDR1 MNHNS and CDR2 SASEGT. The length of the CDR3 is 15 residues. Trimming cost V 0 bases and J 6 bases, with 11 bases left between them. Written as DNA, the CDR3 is TGTGCCAGCAGTGAAGCGGGGGGGCTACATGAAAAACTGTTTTTT. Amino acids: CASSEAGGLHEKLFF.

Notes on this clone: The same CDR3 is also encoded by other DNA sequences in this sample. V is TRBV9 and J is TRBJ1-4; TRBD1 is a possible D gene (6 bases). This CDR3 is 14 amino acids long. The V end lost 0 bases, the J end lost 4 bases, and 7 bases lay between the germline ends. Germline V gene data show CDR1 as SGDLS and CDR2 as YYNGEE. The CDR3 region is CASSVGGGNEKLFF. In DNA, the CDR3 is TGTGCCAGCAGCGTAGGAGGGGGTAATGAAAAACTGTTTTTT.

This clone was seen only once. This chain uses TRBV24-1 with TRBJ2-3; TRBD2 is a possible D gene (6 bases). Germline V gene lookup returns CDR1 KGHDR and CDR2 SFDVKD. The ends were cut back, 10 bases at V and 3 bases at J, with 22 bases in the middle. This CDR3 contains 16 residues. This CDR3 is CATSTGTGVSTDTQYF. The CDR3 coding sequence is TGTGCCACTTCGACGGGGACGGGAGTGTCTACAGATACGCAGTATTTT.

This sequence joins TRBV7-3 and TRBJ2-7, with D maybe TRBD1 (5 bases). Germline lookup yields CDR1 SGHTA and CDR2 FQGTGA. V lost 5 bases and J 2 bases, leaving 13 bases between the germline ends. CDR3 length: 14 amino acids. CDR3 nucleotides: TGTGCCAGCAGCCCTACAGGAGCCCCCTACGAGCAGTACTTC. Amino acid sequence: CASSPTGAPYEQYF. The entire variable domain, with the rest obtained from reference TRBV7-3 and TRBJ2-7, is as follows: GAGVSQTPSNKVTEKGKYVELRCDPISGHTALYWYRQSLGQGPEFLIYFQGTGAADDSGLPNDRFFAVRPEGSVSTLKIQRTERGDSAVYLCASSPTGAPYEQYFGPGTRLTVT.

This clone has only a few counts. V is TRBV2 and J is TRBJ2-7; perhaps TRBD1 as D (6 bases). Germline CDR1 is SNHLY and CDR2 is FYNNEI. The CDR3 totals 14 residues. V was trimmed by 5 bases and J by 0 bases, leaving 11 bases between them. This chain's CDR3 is CASSPRGHSYEQYF. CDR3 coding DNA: TGTGCCAGCAGTCCAAGGGGACACTCCTACGAGCAGTACTTC.

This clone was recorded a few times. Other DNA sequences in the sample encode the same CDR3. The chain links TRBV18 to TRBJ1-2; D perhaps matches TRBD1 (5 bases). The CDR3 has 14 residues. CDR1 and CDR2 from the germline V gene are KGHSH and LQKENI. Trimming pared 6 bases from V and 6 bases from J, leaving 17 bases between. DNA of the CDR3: TGTGCCAGCTCGCCAGGGCAGGGAAGGGATGGCTACACCTTC. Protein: CASSPGQGRDGYTF.

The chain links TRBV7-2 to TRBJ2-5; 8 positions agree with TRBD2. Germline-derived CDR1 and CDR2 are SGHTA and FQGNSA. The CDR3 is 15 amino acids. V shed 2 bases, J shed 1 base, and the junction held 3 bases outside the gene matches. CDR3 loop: CASSLNAGGQETQYF. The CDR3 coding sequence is TGTGCCAGCAGCTTAAATGCGGGAGGCCAAGAGACCCAGTACTTC.

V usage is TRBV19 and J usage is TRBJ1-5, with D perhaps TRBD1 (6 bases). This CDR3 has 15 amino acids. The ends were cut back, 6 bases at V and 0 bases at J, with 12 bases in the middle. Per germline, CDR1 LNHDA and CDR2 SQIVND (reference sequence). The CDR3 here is CASRAAQGSNQPQHF. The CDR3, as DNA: TGTGCCAGTAGGGCGGCACAGGGTAGCAATCAGCCCCAGCATTTT.